This TCR beta chain was recovered during a study of cytomegalovirus exposure and HLA in healthy donors. About the study: The 100 to 150 validation repertoires and the 666 first-cohort repertoires shared a platform, a later analysis reported. Study results and caveats: Reports credit the classifier with highly specific, highly sensitive diagnosis of cytomegalovirus status.

The donors were members of the validation cohort, which comprised roughly 120 subjects and was separate from the first cohort of roughly 700 subjects. The repertoire was sequenced with immunoSEQ multiplex PCR; TCRdb's copy has only in-frame clones and lacks some. The data hold some 190,000 clones, with roughly nine tenths observed a single time. Worth noting for this clone: What it recognizes is unknown.

Specimen: PBMCs. This TCR was recovered from a man aged 30 to 39 in good health and CMV-seropositive.

CDR3 amino acids: CASKFSSYNEQFF. Here the CDR3 DNA reads TGTGCCAGCAAATTTAGCTCCTACAATGAGCAGTTCTTC. This chain joins TRBV5-4 and TRBJ2-1; the D is unclear. Trimming shortened V by 6 bases and J by 0 bases, and 7 bases separated the two germline ends. CDR1 is SGHNT and CDR2 is YYREEE in the germline V gene (reference sequence). The CDR3 runs 13 residues.